The TCR beta chain described here comes from a study of T cell repertoires in cytomegalovirus infection (dated by TCRdb to the late 2010s). General notes on the study: Alongside well-studied HLA-B-restricted epitopes, the peptide stimulations were aimed at recently identified HLA-C-restricted CMV epitopes, whose presentation resists viral immunomodulation. The HLA type of each donor mattered for the analysis, because public TCR beta signatures pointed to carriage of CMV infection along with the matching HLA type. What the work shows at the level of the full study, not this receptor alone: In both this cohort and an independent cohort of some 350 donors, the cumulative frequency of public TCR beta family members distinguished carriers of CMV infection plus the relevant HLA type. In the ex vivo response, HLA-C-restricted CMV-specific TCR beta clonotypes were dominant, and in two of eight donors the single most frequent clonotype came from this HLA-C-restricted group.

Taken from cysteine to phenylalanine, the CDR3 has 17 residues. Only the CDR3 portion is preserved as DNA: 51 bases, with reading frame beginning at the first base. According to the germline V gene (reference sequence), CDR1 reads LNHDA and CDR2 reads SQIVND. V gives up 0 bases and J gives up 1 base, and the segment between their germline ends measures 14 bases. This clonotype was observed a handful of times. Its specific antigen is unknown. The sample holds no much larger clone one base away, and base qualities are not on file. Sequencing was performed on an Illumina HiSeq 1500. TCRdb passed the public sequencing reads through fastp at Q25 and MiXCR, retaining productive beta sequences. One record per CDR3 amino acid sequence lists the most common genes and DNA. The table for this sample lists 110,000 to 150,000 distinct CDR3 sequences; 32% of them were counted only once. Roughly 51% of the sample goes to the ten largest clones.

Taken with the paper, the label for treatment or condition translates to: in vitro stimulation with specific CMV peptide epitopes to enrich CMV-specific T cells. The sequenced sample was CD8+ T cells from cultured PBMCs, obtained from culture after CMV antigen stimulation. This chain joins TRBV19 to TRBJ2-3; 6 matching bases give a weak D call of TRBD1. The TCR comes from a human donor in good health (CMV status not recorded). Some clones in this sample may be carry-over from other donors' samples. The CDR3 reads CASSIDPVGGRTDTQYF. The sequenced DNA: TGTGCCAGTAGTATAGATCCCGTAGGGGGACGCACAGATACGCAGTATTTT.